The 11 T cell receptor beta chains below come from one sample, sequenced in a study of blood T cell repertoires in COVID-19. Method: immunoSEQ multiplex PCR; TCRdb's copy keeps in-frame clones and lacks some. The top ten clones hold 6.2% of a sample with about 240,000 clones, about nine tenths of them seen once. The specimen was peripheral blood. These receptors all come from a man in his 60s with acute or convalescent COVID-19.

The rearrangement joins TRBV30 to TRBJ1-5; D may be TRBD1 (5 bases). Deletions cut 1 base from V and 0 bases from J, with 7 bases between. Per germline, CDR1 GTSNPN and CDR2 SVGIG (reference sequence). The CDR3 runs to 14 residues. The chain's CDR3 is CAWSATGSNQPQHF. CDR3 DNA: TGTGCCTGGAGTGCAACAGGTAGCAATCAGCCCCAGCATTTT.

This clone has just a few counts. V and J are TRBV5-1 and TRBJ2-3, with 7 positions matching TRBD1. V lost 6 bases, J lost 8 bases, and 12 bases stayed unmatched. The germline CDR1 and CDR2 sequences are SGHRS and YFSETQ. The CDR3 is 14 amino acids. The CDR3 DNA follows: TGCGCCAGCACCATACGAGGGGGCGCATCTACGCAGTATTTT. It is translated as CASTIRGGASTQYF. Filled out from reference TRBV5-1 and TRBJ2-3, the complete variable domain reads KAGVTQTPRYLIKTRGQQVTLSCSPISGHRSVSWYQQTPGQGLQFLFEYFSETQRNKGNFPGRFSGRQFSNSRSEMNVSTLELGDSALYLCASTIRGGASTQYFGPGTRLTVL.

The chain couples TRBV5-1 to TRBJ2-7, with D maybe TRBD2 (6 bases). Germline V gives CDR1 SGHRS, CDR2 YFSETQ. Trimming cost V 0 bases and J 5 bases, with 12 bases left between them. The CDR3 is 14 amino acids. The CDR3 DNA is TGCGCCAGCAGCTTGGCCGCTAGCGTAGACGAGCAGTACTTC. Translation gives CASSLAASVDEQYF. The whole variable domain, remainder taken from reference TRBV5-1 and TRBJ2-7, is KAGVTQTPRYLIKTRGQQVTLSCSPISGHRSVSWYQQTPGQGLQFLFEYFSETQRNKGNFPGRFSGRQFSNSRSEMNVSTLELGDSALYLCASSLAASVDEQYFGPGTRLTVT.

This chain connects TRBV7-2 to TRBJ1-6; 7 bases fit TRBD1. Per germline, CDR1 SGHTA and CDR2 FQGNSA. The CDR3 contains 15 residues. The V and J ends lost 5 bases and 7 bases, in that order; junction bases with no gene match: 8. The CDR3 reads CASSTPPTGNSPLHF. CDR3 coding DNA: TGTGCCAGCAGCACCCCCCCGACAGGGAATTCACCCCTCCACTTT.

Worth noting for this clone: This sample also contains other DNA sequences that code for the same CDR3. V is TRBV18 and J is TRBJ1-1; maybe TRBD1 (5 bases). The V and J ends lost 3 bases and 2 bases respectively, with 10 bases between them. CDR1 KGHSH and CDR2 LQKENI come from the germline V gene. The CDR3 length is 14 residues. CDR3 sequence: CASSPSGANTEAFF. DNA for the CDR3: TGTGCCAGCTCACCGAGCGGGGCCAACACTGAAGCTTTCTTT. The whole variable domain, filled in from reference TRBV18 and TRBJ1-1, reads NAGVMQNPRHLVRRRGQEARLRCSPMKGHSHVYWYRQLPEEGLKFMVYLQKENIIDESGMPKERFSAEFPKEGPSILRIQQVVRGDSAAYFCASSPSGANTEAFFGQGTRLTVV.

The chain links TRBV5-8 to TRBJ1-1; D ambiguous. Germline V CDR1 and CDR2: SGHTS, YDEGEE. The germline V and J ends were trimmed by 1 base and 6 bases, with 16 bases remaining between them. The CDR3 covers 15 residues. CDR3 DNA sequence: TGTGCCAGCAGCTTGTGGTTGGGCAGTGACGCTGAAGCTTTCTTT. Protein product: CASSLWLGSDAEAFF.

The chain carries TRBV12-2 and TRBJ1-6; TRBD1 is the table's D call, not checked against the DNA. TRBV12-2 is described as a pseudogene. There are 17 residues in the CDR3. CDR3 loop: CASRLWTESSYNSPLHF. The DNA for the CDR3 is TGTGCAAGTCGCTTGTGGACAGAAAGCTCCTATAATTCACCCCTCCACTTT.

This chain links TRBV19 with TRBJ2-7, with a weak D call TRBD2 (7 bases). CDR1 is LNHDA, CDR2 SQIVND, per germline (reference sequence). This CDR3 has 14 residues. Trimming cost V 3 bases and J 3 bases, with 12 bases left between them. CDR3 sequence: CASSIGGPGYEQYF. CDR3 sequence (DNA): TGTGCCAGTAGTATCGGGGGGCCGGGCTACGAGCAGTACTTC.

The chain employs TRBV11-3 and TRBJ2-7; tentatively, D is TRBD2 (5 bases). Germline CDR1 SGHNT, CDR2 YENEEA. V gave up 4 bases and J gave up 7 bases, with 20 bases separating them. CDR3 size: 15 residues. The CDR3 here is CASSSGELGRYEQYF. The CDR3, as DNA: TGTGCCAGCAGCTCCGGGGAGCTCGGAAGGTATGAGCAGTACTTC.

This chain uses TRBV19 with TRBJ2-5, with 12 bases fitting TRBD2. Trimming at V came to 1 base and at J to 3 bases, leaving 6 bases not matched to a gene. This CDR3 is 17 amino acids long. The V gene's germline CDR1 is LNHDA and CDR2 SQIVND (reference sequence). This CDR3 reads CASSIGASGRAEETQYF. The CDR3 DNA reads TGTGCCAGTAGTATAGGGGCTAGCGGGAGGGCCGAAGAGACCCAGTACTTC.

The rearrangement joins TRBV24-1 to TRBJ2-3; D is possibly TRBD1 (8 bases). The germline gives CDR1 KGHDR, CDR2 SFDVKD. This CDR3 has 16 amino acids. Trimming cost V 3 bases and J 5 bases, with 17 bases left between them. The CDR3 here is CATSDTMDREGDTQYF. In nucleotides, the CDR3 is TGTGCCACCAGTGATACCATGGACAGGGAGGGAGATACGCAGTATTTT.